This entry features one TCR beta chain sequence. Its cognate antigen is unknown. CDR3 length: 11 residues. V gave up 10 bases and J gave up 10 bases; unmatched junction bases: 6. Germline V gene lookup returns CDR1 ENHRY and CDR2 SYGVKD. Method: immunoSEQ multiplex PCR; TCRdb's copy keeps in-frame clones and lacks some. The sample has just over 2,000,000 clones; around 96% are singletons. CD8 cells regarded as naive lacked CD45RO, were positively chosen for CCR7, and omitted terminally differentiated effector memory CD45RA+ cells. The sample belongs to a study of shared clonotypes between healthy human individuals. Notes on the study in general: Naive CD4 clonotype sharing across several donors was approximately 5%.

The V and J genes are TRBV10-3 and TRBJ2-1, with 8 bases lining up with TRBD2. This TCR derives from a man between 18 and 29 years old in good health. The sample was naive CD8+ T cells sorted from blood. The CDR3 reads CATLAGLEQFF. The CDR3 DNA sequence: TGTGCCACGCTAGCGGGCTTAGAGCAGTTCTTC.